This TCR beta chain was captured in a study of blood T cell repertoires in COVID-19. Germline V lookup: CDR1 LNHDA, CDR2 SQIVND (reference sequence). After removal of 10 bases from V and 7 bases from J, the junction contained 12 bases not matched to a gene. The CDR3 has 13 residues. How the authors handled the data: Cell counts per sample came from amplifying reference gene primers. TCRdb's copy holds only in-frame clones and misses some; the assay was immunoSEQ multiplex PCR. D and trimming were read from the DNA, whereas the V and J calls and clone size are those reported in that table. The repertoire holds about 260,000 clones, with about four fifths as singletons.

The TCR comes from a woman between 40 and 55 years old who had recovered from COVID-19. The chain recombines TRBV19 with TRBJ1-2, with TRBD1 matching 7 bases. Sequencing was carried out using peripheral blood. DNA of the CDR3: TGTGCCACTCAAACCAGGGGGATAACTGGCTACACCTTC. Translated, it gives CATQTRGITGYTF.